This T cell receptor beta chain was recovered during a study of cytomegalovirus exposure and HLA in healthy donors. Findings of the study overall: First-cohort TCR clusters tended to co-occur in the roughly 130 validation repertoires, a later analysis found. Researchers counted roughly 160 TCR beta chains as cytomegalovirus-associated.

CDR1 and CDR2 (germline): MNHEY, SMNVEV (reference sequence). This CDR3 region has 18 residues. V lost 6 bases to trimming and J lost 1 base, with 25 bases between them. The data were produced by immunoSEQ multiplex PCR, yet TCRdb's version contains in-frame clones alone and is incomplete. The data show tens of thousands of clones, 85% to 95% seen once. Worth noting for this clone: The antigen remains undetermined.

V gene TRBV27 combines with J gene TRBJ2-7, with D possibly being TRBD1 (7 bases). The sample consisted of PBMCs. This TCR was recovered from a man aged 18-30 years in good health and CMV-seronegative. The CDR3 nucleotides are TGTGCCAGCAGCAGTGGAGGGGGCGTAGGTCCCGCATCCTACGAGCAGTACTTC. Residues: CASSSGGGVGPASYEQYF.